This T cell receptor beta chain was documented in a study of T cells in Graves' hyperthyroidism and ophthalmopathy. Study details: Initial diagnosis, before any treatment, was when peripheral blood was collected.

CDR1 and CDR2 (germline): SGHVS, FQNEAQ. The CDR3 is 15 residues long. The V gene lost 1 base and the J gene lost 2 bases, with 11 bases spanning the gap. Stable Graves' hyperthyroidism meant no ophthalmopathy progression within 18 months. Isolation of PBMCs was performed on 9.5 to 10 ml fresh peripheral blood. Overall study results and limits: Before onset, by a median of approximately 6.8 months, the model predicted ophthalmopathy.

Researchers amplified the TCR beta CDR3 regions from RNA transcripts. Initially, a first-round RT-PCR of the TCR CDR3 employed the HTBI primer set. TCRdb recomputed calls from the multiplex PCR reads with MiXCR, one row per CDR3 protein. The repertoire consists of around 720,000 distinct CDR3 sequences, with 35% occurring once and the leading ten covering around 29%. This clonotype was counted many times. Its target is unknown. This clonotype was obtained from a woman in her 40s with Graves' hyperthyroidism. The source material was blood. This chain uses TRBV7-8 with TRBJ1-1; TRBD1 might be the D (5 bases). The CDR3 nucleotides are TGTGCCAGCAGCTTAGATCTAGGGGTCAACACTGAAGCTTTCTTT. Its protein product is CASSLDLGVNTEAFF.